The 26 T cell receptor beta chains below were found in one sample sequenced in a study of T-cell reconstitution after alpha-beta-depleted transplantation in children. Preparation of the TCRbeta library was carried out with unique molecular identifiers. TCRdb processed the PCR reads anew with MiXCR; each CDR3 protein has one entry. The data hold some 300,000 distinct CDR3 sequences, with over 9.5% observed a single time. Source: PBMCs, taken before TCRalphabeta/CD19-depleted stem cell transplant. The receptors originated from a boy less than two years old with acute myeloid leukemia, due to receive a stem cell transplant.

The chain has TRBV12-3 or TRBV12-4 and TRBJ2-1; no definite D call. The CDR3 extends over 14 amino acids. V shed 6 bases and J shed 9 bases, with 18 bases lying between them. Written as DNA, the CDR3 is TGTGCCAGCAGACTGACAACCCTAGGAACTGAGCAGTTCTTC. Its translation is CASRLTTLGTEQFF.

Many counts were recorded for this clonotype. The chain has TRBV20-1 and TRBJ2-1, with 11 bases matching TRBD2. V gave up 0 bases and J gave up 6 bases; unmatched junction bases: 7. The germline V gene encodes CDR1 DFQATT and CDR2 SNEGSKA (reference sequence). The CDR3 totals 16 residues. The chain's CDR3 is CSARDLTSGVGNEQFF. In DNA form, the CDR3 reads TGCAGTGCTAGAGATCTGACTAGCGGGGTGGGCAATGAGCAGTTCTTC.

The table lists this clonotype with many counts. The chain carries TRBV15 and TRBJ2-3; TRBD1 aligns across 10 bases. Germline V gene data show CDR1 as LNHNV and CDR2 as YYDKDF (reference sequence). The V and J ends lost 5 bases and 6 bases, in that order; junction bases with no gene match: 5. This CDR3 region has 14 residues. The CDR3 sequence: CATSRQGATDTQYF. The CDR3 DNA reads as TGTGCCACCAGCCGACAGGGGGCAACCGATACGCAGTATTTT. Supplemented by reference TRBV15 and TRBJ2-3, the full variable domain reads DAMVIQNPRYQVTQFGKPVTLSCSQTLNHNVMYWYQQKSSQAPKLLFHYYDKDFNNEADTPDNFQSRRPNTSFCFLDIRSPGLGDTAMYLCATSRQGATDTQYFGPGTRLTVL.

This clonotype was seen repeatedly, ten times or more. The V gene is TRBV5-1, the J gene TRBJ2-3; 9 bases fit TRBD2. The J segment lost 2 bases and the V segment lost 1 base, leaving 14 bases of the junction unmatched. The CDR3 runs to 19 residues. The germline CDR1 and CDR2 sequences are SGHRS and YFSETQ. The CDR3 sequence is CASSLPALAGQIPTDTQYF. The CDR3, as DNA: TGCGCCAGCAGCTTGCCGGCGCTAGCGGGACAAATTCCCACAGATACGCAGTATTTT. Based on the CDR3 plus reference TRBV5-1 and TRBJ2-3, the full variable domain is KAGVTQTPRYLIKTRGQQVTLSCSPISGHRSVSWYQQTPGQGLQFLFEYFSETQRNKGNFPGRFSGRQFSNSRSEMNVSTLELGDSALYLCASSLPALAGQIPTDTQYFGPGTRLTVL.

The table lists this clonotype with a count of one. Just one base apart from a much larger clone, this may be a read error. The rearrangement uses TRBV5-1 and TRBJ2-7, with a tentative D call TRBD1 (5 bases). Germline V gives CDR1 SGHRS, CDR2 YFSETQ. CDR3 size: 14 residues. CDR3 in amino acids: CGSRLGHGDYEQYF. The CDR3 DNA reads TGCGGCAGCAGGTTGGGGCATGGGGACTACGAGCAGTACTTC.

This clonotype was detected many times. This chain connects TRBV29-1 to TRBJ1-2; 10 nucleotides line up with TRBD1. The CDR3 covers 14 residues. J was trimmed by 4 bases and V by 1 base; bases with no gene match: 3. Germline CDR1 reads SQVTM; CDR2 reads ANQGSEA. This CDR3 is CSVEGQGARYGYTF. The CDR3 DNA reads TGCAGCGTTGAAGGACAGGGGGCGCGCTATGGCTACACCTTC.

This clonotype occurred a few times. CDR3 in DNA: TGTGCCAGCCGATACTCTGGGCGGGGAGCCAAAGAGACCCAGTACTTC. Protein: CASRYSGRGAKETQYF. The chain employs TRBV7-9 and TRBJ2-5; D may be TRBD2 (6 bases). V was clipped by 8 bases and J by 3 bases, with 22 bases between them. There are 16 residues in the CDR3. Germline lookup yields CDR1 SEHNR and CDR2 FQNEAQ (reference sequence).

There are many counts of this clonotype. The V gene is TRBV29-1, the J gene TRBJ2-2; a weak D match, TRBD2 (6 bases). The germline V gene encodes CDR1 SQVTM and CDR2 ANQGSEA. CDR3 length: 13 amino acids. Trimming pared 7 bases from V and 0 bases from J, leaving 9 bases between. The CDR3 sequence is CSGGLTNTGELFF. The CDR3 DNA reads TGCAGCGGGGGACTGACGAACACCGGGGAGCTGTTTTTT.

This chain links TRBV18 with TRBJ2-7; possible D gene TRBD1, 6 bases. Trimming removed 4 bases at V and 5 bases at J, with 12 bases between. Germline values: CDR1 KGHSH, CDR2 LQKENI. The CDR3 is 13 residues long. The DNA for the CDR3 is TGTGCCAGCTCACAAAGTACAGGGAACGAGCAGTACTTC. Its protein is CASSQSTGNEQYF.

The chain combines TRBV11-2 with TRBJ2-1; D might be TRBD1 or TRBD2, each matching 5 bases. CDR3 length: 14 amino acids. The V end was cut by 2 bases, the J end by 4 bases, with 9 bases between. CDR1 SGHAT and CDR2 FQNNGV come from the germline V gene. The CDR3 spells CASSLSGGYNEQFF. As DNA, the CDR3 is TGTGCCAGCAGCTTAAGTGGGGGATACAATGAGCAGTTCTTC.

This clonotype turned up a few times. The V call is TRBV11-2, the J call TRBJ2-7, with 7 bases aligning to TRBD2. This CDR3 spans 15 amino acids. Germline V lookup: CDR1 SGHAT, CDR2 FQNNGV. V dropped 1 base and J dropped 5; count of bases not matched to a gene: 8. The DNA for the CDR3 is TGTGCCAGCAGCTTAGTCCCTGGACTAGTCCACGAGCAGTACTTC. It specifies CASSLVPGLVHEQYF.

This clonotype was observed many times. The V call is TRBV20-1, the J call TRBJ1-5; 8 nucleotides line up with TRBD1. Unmatched junction bases numbered 2, after V lost 3 bases and J lost 7 bases. Germline V gives CDR1 DFQATT, CDR2 SNEGSKA (reference sequence). This CDR3 contains 12 residues. This CDR3 reads CSASYRGQPQHF. The CDR3 region has the DNA TGCAGTGCTAGCTACAGGGGGCAGCCCCAGCATTTT.

This clonotype has ten or more counts. The chain combines TRBV9 with TRBJ2-1; 9 positions agree with TRBD2. The germline CDR1 and CDR2 sequences are SGDLS and YYNGEE. J lost 6 bases, V lost 0 bases, and 16 bases had no gene match. This CDR3 has 19 amino acids. The CDR3 nucleotides read TGTGCCAGCAGCGTAGGACCCCACATGGGACTAGCAGCTTTCAATGAGCAGTTCTTC. This encodes CASSVGPHMGLAAFNEQFF.

The rearrangement links TRBV18 to TRBJ1-5; perhaps TRBD1 as D (5 bases). V lost 1 base and J lost 7, with 11 bases in between. The CDR3 sequence is 14 residues long. Germline V gene lookup returns CDR1 KGHSH and CDR2 LQKENI. The CDR3 here is CASSPRGVGQPQHF. DNA for the CDR3: TGTGCCAGCTCACCACGAGGGGTTGGACAGCCCCAGCATTTT.

This clonotype was recorded only once. Being one base from a much bigger clone, this may be a read error. The chain carries TRBV3-1 and TRBJ2-1, with 9 bases matching TRBD2. The CDR3 contains 15 residues. Trimming removed 10 bases from V and 4 bases from J; junction bases left unmatched: 11. The germline CDR1 and CDR2 sequences are LGHDT and YNNKEL (reference sequence). CDR3 protein: CANSRSGSAYNEQFF. The CDR3 nucleotides are TGTGCCAACAGTCGTAGCGGGAGCGCATACAATGAGCAGTTCTTC.

There are many counts of this clonotype. This sequence joins TRBV28 and TRBJ2-2; 10 nucleotides match TRBD2. V shed 4 bases, J shed 3 bases, and the junction held 5 bases outside the gene matches. This CDR3 comprises 16 residues. Germline CDR1 reads MDHEN; CDR2 reads SYDVKM. The CDR3, as DNA: TGTGCCAGCAGTTCCGGACTAGCGGCGTACACCGGGGAGCTGTTTTTT. This sequence encodes CASSSGLAAYTGELFF.

About this clonotype itself: A much more abundant neighbour one base away suggests this may be a read error. The CDR3: CASNWPGTSGGDTGELFF. The CDR3 region has the DNA TGCGCCAGCAACTGGCCCGGGACTAGCGGGGGGGACACCGGGGAGCTGTTTTTT. The chain carries TRBV5-1 and TRBJ2-2, with 16 bases lining up with TRBD2. With V trimmed by 6 bases and J by 3 bases, 8 bases remained unmatched. The germline V gene has CDR1 SGHRS and CDR2 YFSETQ. The CDR3 totals 18 residues.

This clonotype was seen many times. The CDR3 protein is CSATRGRYEQYF. The CDR3 DNA reads as TGCAGTGCTACCCGAGGCCGCTACGAGCAGTACTTC. The chain combines TRBV20-1 with TRBJ2-7; no clear D. CDR1 is DFQATT, CDR2 SNEGSKA, per germline (reference sequence). Trimming pared 4 bases from V and 3 bases from J, leaving 10 bases between. This CDR3 comprises 12 residues.

As concerns this clonotype: A much larger clone differs by one base, so this may be a read error. For the CDR3, the DNA is TGTGCCAGGAGGGCTAGGGGGACAGATGAAAAACTGTTTTTT. Translated: CARRARGTDEKLFF. The chain has TRBV28 and TRBJ1-4; 7 bases align to TRBD1. The CDR3 is 14 residues long. After removal of 9 bases from V and 6 bases from J, the junction contained 10 bases not matched to a gene. Germline V gene sequence: CDR1 MDHEN, CDR2 SYDVKM.

This clonotype was seen at least ten times. J is TRBJ2-7 and V is TRBV20-1; TRBD2 agrees at 9 bases. CDR3 size: 14 residues. The germline gives CDR1 DFQATT, CDR2 SNEGSKA (reference sequence). V shed 6 bases, J shed 1 base, and the junction held 7 bases outside the gene matches. In nucleotides, the CDR3 is TGCAGTGCGCAAGCTAGCGGGGCATCCTACGAGCAGTACTTC. It specifies CSAQASGASYEQYF.

The sample holds many counts of this clonotype. This chain joins TRBV12-3 or TRBV12-4 and TRBJ2-3; unclear D gene. CDR3 length: 14 residues. The ends were cut back, 1 base at V and 2 bases at J, with 7 bases in the middle. The CDR3 bases are TGTGCCAGCAGTTTAGGACACAACACAGATACGCAGTATTTT. It translates to CASSLGHNTDTQYF.

This clonotype occurred a few times. The rearrangement joins TRBV19 to TRBJ2-2; TRBD2 is a possible D gene (5 bases). The germline V gene encodes CDR1 LNHDA and CDR2 SQIVND (reference sequence). This CDR3 has 14 residues. With 0 bases removed from V and 5 bases from J, the gap between germline ends came to 7 bases. The DNA of the CDR3 is TGTGCCAGTAGTATAGATTGGGAGACCGGGGAGCTGTTTTTT. Translation gives CASSIDWETGELFF. Supplemented by reference TRBV19 and TRBJ2-2, the full variable domain reads DGGITQSPKYLFRKEGQNVTLSCEQNLNHDAMYWYRQDPGQGLRLIYYSQIVNDFQKGDIAEGYSVSREKKESFPLTVTSAQKNPTAFYLCASSIDWETGELFFGEGSRLTVL.

The chain recombines TRBV11-2 with TRBJ2-1; 16 bases align to TRBD2. V shed 4 bases and J 4 bases; nucleotides not matched to a gene: 10. The CDR3 is made up of 19 amino acids. Germline CDR1 is SGHAT and CDR2 is FQNNGV. Here the CDR3 reads CASSSGTGTSGRGYNEQFF. As DNA, the CDR3 is TGTGCCAGCAGCTCCGGGACGGGGACTAGCGGGAGGGGTTACAATGAGCAGTTCTTC.

J is TRBJ2-7 and V is TRBV5-5, with D possibly matching TRBD1 (6 bases). There are 14 residues in the CDR3. Germline V gene lookup returns CDR1 SGHKS and CDR2 YYEKEE (reference sequence). The V gene lost 2 bases and the J gene lost 3 bases, with 12 bases spanning the gap. DNA of the CDR3: TGTGCCAGCAGCTTCAGGGGCGTCGACTACGAGCAGTACTTC. Its protein is CASSFRGVDYEQYF.

This clonotype was seen many times. The chain couples TRBV7-8 to TRBJ1-2, with D possibly being TRBD1 (6 bases). The CDR3 has 15 amino acids. V was pared by 5 bases and J by 8 bases, with 21 bases between. Per the germline V gene, CDR1 is SGHVS and CDR2 is FQNEAQ. In DNA, the CDR3 is TGTGCCAGCAGCCGTCGGTCCCCAGGGGCGCAGGGCTACACCTTC. It specifies CASSRRSPGAQGYTF.

This clonotype showed up many times. V is TRBV4-3 and J is TRBJ2-7; 9 bases line up with TRBD2. V gave up 0 bases and J gave up 0 bases; unmatched junction bases: 12. Germline CDR1 is LGHNA and CDR2 is YSLEER. The CDR3 has 19 amino acids. The CDR3 is CASSQDHLAGYPSSYEQYF. DNA of the CDR3: TGCGCCAGCAGCCAAGATCACCTAGCGGGATACCCGTCCTCCTACGAGCAGTACTTC.